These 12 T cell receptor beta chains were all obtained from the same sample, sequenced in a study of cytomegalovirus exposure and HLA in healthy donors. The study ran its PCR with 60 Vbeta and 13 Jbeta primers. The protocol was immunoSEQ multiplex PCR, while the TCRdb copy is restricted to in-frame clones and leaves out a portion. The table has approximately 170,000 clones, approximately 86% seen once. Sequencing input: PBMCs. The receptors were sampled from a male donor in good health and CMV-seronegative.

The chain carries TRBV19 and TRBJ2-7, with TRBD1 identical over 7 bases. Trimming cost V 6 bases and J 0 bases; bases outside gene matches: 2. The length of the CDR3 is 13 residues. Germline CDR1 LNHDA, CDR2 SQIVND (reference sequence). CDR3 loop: CASRRDSSYEQYF. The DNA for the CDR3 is TGTGCCAGTAGACGGGACAGCTCCTACGAGCAGTACTTC.

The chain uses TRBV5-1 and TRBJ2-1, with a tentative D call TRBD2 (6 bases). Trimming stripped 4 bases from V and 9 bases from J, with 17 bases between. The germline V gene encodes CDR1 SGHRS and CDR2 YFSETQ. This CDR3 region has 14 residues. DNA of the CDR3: TGCGCCAGCAGCAGGGACTTCCAGGGTAGTGAGCAGTTCTTC. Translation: CASSRDFQGSEQFF.

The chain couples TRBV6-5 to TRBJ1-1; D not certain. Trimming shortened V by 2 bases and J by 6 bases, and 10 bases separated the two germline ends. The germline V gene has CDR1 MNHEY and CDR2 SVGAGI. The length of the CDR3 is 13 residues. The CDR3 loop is CASSYGPFAEAFF. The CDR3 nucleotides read TGTGCCAGCAGTTACGGGCCCTTTGCTGAAGCTTTCTTT.

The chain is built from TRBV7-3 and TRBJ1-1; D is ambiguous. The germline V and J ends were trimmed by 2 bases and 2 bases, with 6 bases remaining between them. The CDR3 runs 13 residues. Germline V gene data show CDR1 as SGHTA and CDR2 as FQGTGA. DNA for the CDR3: TGTGCCAGCAGCTTAGAACTTAACACTGAAGCTTTCTTT. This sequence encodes CASSLELNTEAFF.

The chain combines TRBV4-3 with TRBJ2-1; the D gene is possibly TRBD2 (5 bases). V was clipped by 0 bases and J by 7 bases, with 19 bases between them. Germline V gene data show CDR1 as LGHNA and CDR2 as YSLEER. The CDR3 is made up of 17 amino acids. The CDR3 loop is CASSQELWGASINEQFF. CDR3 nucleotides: TGCGCCAGCAGCCAAGAATTGTGGGGAGCGAGTATTAATGAGCAGTTCTTC.

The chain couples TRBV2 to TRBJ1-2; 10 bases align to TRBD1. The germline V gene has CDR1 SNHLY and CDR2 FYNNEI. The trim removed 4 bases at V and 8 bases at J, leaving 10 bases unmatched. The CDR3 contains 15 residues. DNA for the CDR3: TGTGCCAGCAGTGTGTCGACAGGGGGCGTTCAAGGCTACACCTTC. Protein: CASSVSTGGVQGYTF.

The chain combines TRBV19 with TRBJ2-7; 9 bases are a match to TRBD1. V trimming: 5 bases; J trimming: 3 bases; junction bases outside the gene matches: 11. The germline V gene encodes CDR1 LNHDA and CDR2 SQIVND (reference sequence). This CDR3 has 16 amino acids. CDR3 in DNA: TGTGCCAGTAGTCCGGCCGGGACAGGGCTTGTCTACGAGCAGTACTTC. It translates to CASSPAGTGLVYEQYF.

DNA for the CDR3: TGTGCCTGGAGGCAAACAGCGGTTTCTGAAAAACTGTTTTTT. Protein product: CAWRQTAVSEKLFF. The chain carries TRBV30 and TRBJ1-4; D uncertain. CDR1 is GTSNPN and CDR2 is SVGIG in the germline V gene (reference sequence). Trimming cost V 3 bases and J 7 bases, with 15 bases left between them. The CDR3 runs to 14 residues. Together with reference TRBV30 and TRBJ1-4, the CDR3 gives the full variable domain: SQTIHQWPATLVQPVGSPLSLECTVEGTSNPNLYWYRQAAGRGLQLLFYSVGIGQISSEVPQNLSASRPQDRQFILSSKKLLLSDSGFYLCAWRQTAVSEKLFFGSGTQLSVL.

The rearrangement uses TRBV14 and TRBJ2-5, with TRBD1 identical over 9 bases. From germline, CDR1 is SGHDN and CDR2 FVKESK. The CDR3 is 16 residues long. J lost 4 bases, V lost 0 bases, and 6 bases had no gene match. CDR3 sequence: CASSQDLTGGAETQYF. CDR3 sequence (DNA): TGTGCCAGCAGCCAAGATTTGACAGGGGGTGCAGAGACCCAGTACTTC.

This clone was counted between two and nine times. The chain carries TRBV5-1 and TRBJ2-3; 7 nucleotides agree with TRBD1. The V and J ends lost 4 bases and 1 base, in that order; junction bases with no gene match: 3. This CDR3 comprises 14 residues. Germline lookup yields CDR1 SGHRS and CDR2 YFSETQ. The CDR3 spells CASSNTGGTDTQYF. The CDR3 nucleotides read TGCGCCAGCAGCAACACAGGGGGCACAGATACGCAGTATTTT.

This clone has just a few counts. The CDR3 loop is CASSPPGEDTQYF. As DNA, the CDR3 is TGTGCCAGCAGCCCCCCAGGTGAAGATACGCAGTATTTT. This chain links TRBV11-3 with TRBJ2-3; D not certain. V was cut by 5 bases and J by 5 bases, with 11 bases left in between. Germline CDR1 SGHNT, CDR2 YENEEA. CDR3 length: 13 amino acids.

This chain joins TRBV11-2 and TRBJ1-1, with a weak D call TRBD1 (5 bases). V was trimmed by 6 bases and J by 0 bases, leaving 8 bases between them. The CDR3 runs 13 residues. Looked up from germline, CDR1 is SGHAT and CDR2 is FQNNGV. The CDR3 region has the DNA TGTGCCAGCAGACAGGAGTTGAACACTGAAGCTTTCTTT. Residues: CASRQELNTEAFF.